Listed below are T cell receptor beta chains from one sample, sequenced in a study of tumor and adjacent non-tumor tissue in lung cancer. Each CDR3 protein gets one entry after TCRdb re-called the multiplex PCR reads with MiXCR. The profile shows more than 85,000 distinct CDR3 sequences, approximately 65% of them singletons. The sample consisted of distant non-tumor lung tissue. The source is a man aged 25-45 years with non-small cell lung cancer. Both conserved end residues are part of each CDR3. Fields, in order: V gene, J gene, D gene, clone size, CDR3 protein, CDR3 DNA. D genes are given only for firm matches. Size values are once, few and many counts, or a class for expanded clones, and some rows have none.

TRBV20-1	TRBJ2-1	-	-	CNARAPNSYNEQFF	TGCAATGCTAGAGCCCCGAACTCCTACAATGAGCAGTTCTTC
TRBV20-1	TRBJ1-2	TRBD1	-	CSARDDRTGRRGYTF	TGCAGTGCTAGAGATGACCGGACAGGGCGTCGGGGCTACACCTTC
TRBV6-5	TRBJ1-2	-	-	CASSMSGRYCYTF	TGTGCCAGCAGTATGTCGGGACGGTATTGCTACACCTTC
TRBV29-1	TRBJ1-1	-	-	CSAAKGENTEAFF	TGCAGCGCCGCCAAGGGGGAGAACACTGAAGCCTTCTTT
TRBV19	TRBJ2-5	-	few	CASRSGNGETQYF	TGTGCCAGTAGGTCGGGCAACGGAGAGACCCAGTACTTC
TRBV11-1	TRBJ2-1	-	-	CASSETRVSYSEQFF	TGTGCCAGCAGCGAGACTAGGGTCTCCTACAGTGAGCAGTTCTTC
TRBV5-4	TRBJ2-7	TRBD2	-	CASSRTSGSAELYF	TGTGCCAGCAGCCGGACTAGCGGGAGTGCCGAGCTGTACTTC
TRBV11-3	TRBJ2-1	-	-	CARSSGSSGTYNEQFF	TGTGCCAGGAGCTCAGGTAGTAGCGGCACCTACAATGAGCAGTTCTTC
TRBV5-5	TRBJ2-3	TRBD2	-	CDSSLELAGGRVTQYF	TGTGACAGCAGCTTGGAGCTAGCGGGGGGGCGAGTTACGCAGTATTTT
TRBV5-1	TRBJ2-7	-	few	CASSLAGDEQYF	TGCGCCAGCAGCTTGGCAGGGGATGAGCAGTACTTC
TRBV6-2/TRBV6-3	TRBJ2-6	-	-	CASSSGGPGASFLTF	TGTGCCAGCAGTTCTGGGGGGCCCGGGGCCAGCTTCCTGACTTTC
TRBV29-1	TRBJ2-7	-	-	CSVSDSPDSYEQCF	TGCAGCGTTTCAGACAGCCCCGACTCCTACGAGCAGTGCTTC
TRBV11-3	TRBJ2-2	TRBD2	-	CASSPRGLSGEMFF	TGTGCCAGCAGCCCTCGGGGCCTCAGCGGGGAGATGTTTTTT
TRBV11-3	TRBJ2-5	TRBD2	-	CASSLEAGGQETQCF	TGTGCTAGCAGCTTAGAAGCGGGAGGGCAAGAGACCCAGTGTTTC
TRBV24-1	TRBJ2-2	TRBD1	-	CATSYRGTTGELLF	TGTGCCACCAGCTACAGGGGTACCACCGGGGAGCTGCTTTTT
TRBV11-2	TRBJ2-1	TRBD2	few	CAGSSRQGGTDQFF	TGTGCCGGCAGCTCCCGCCAGGGAGGGACTGATCAGTTCTTC
TRBV20-1	TRBJ2-2	TRBD1	few	CSAQGGTGEPFF	TGCAGCGCACAGGGGGGTACCGGGGAGCCATTTTTT
TRBV24-1	TRBJ1-5	TRBD1	-	CAIRIRDRGLIQPQHF	TGTGCCATCAGAATCCGGGACAGGGGTCTCATTCAGCCCCAGCATTTT
TRBV6-5	TRBJ1-6	-	many	CASSYSPGYNSPLHF	TGTGCCAGCAGTTACTCACCAGGTTATAATTCACCCCTCCACTTT
TRBV7-8	TRBJ2-7	-	many	CASSSYTGYEQYF	TGTGCCAGCAGTTCCTACACCGGTTACGAGCAGTACTTC
TRBV20-1	TRBJ2-2	-	few	CSARIAETNTGELFF	TGCAGTGCGCGGATAGCGGAAACGAACACCGGGGAGCTGTTTTTT
TRBV11-2	TRBJ2-1	-	-	CASRPVKEQFF	TGTGCCAGCAGACCAGTGAAGGAGCAGTTCTTC
TRBV5-1	TRBJ2-1	TRBD2	-	CASSMGGTYNEQFF	TGCGCCAGCAGCATGGGGGGGACCTACAATGAGCAGTTCTTC
TRBV11-3	TRBJ2-7	-	-	CANTRGAGILYEQYF	TGTGCCAACACCCGGGGCGCAGGGATTTTATACGAGCAGTACTTC